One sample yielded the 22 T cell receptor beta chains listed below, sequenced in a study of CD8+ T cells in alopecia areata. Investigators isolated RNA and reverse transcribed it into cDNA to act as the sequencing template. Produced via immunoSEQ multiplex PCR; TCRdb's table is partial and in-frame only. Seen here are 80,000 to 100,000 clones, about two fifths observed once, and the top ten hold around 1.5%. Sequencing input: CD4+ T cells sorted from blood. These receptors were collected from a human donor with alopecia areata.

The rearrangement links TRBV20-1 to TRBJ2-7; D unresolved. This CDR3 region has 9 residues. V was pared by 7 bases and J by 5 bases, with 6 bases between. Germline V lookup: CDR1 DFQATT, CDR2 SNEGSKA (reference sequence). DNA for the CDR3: TGCAGTGTATCTAACGAGCAGTACTTC. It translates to CSVSNEQYF.

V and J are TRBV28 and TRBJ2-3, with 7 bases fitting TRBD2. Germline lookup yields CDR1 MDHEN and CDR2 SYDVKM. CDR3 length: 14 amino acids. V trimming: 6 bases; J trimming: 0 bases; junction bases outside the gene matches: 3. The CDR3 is CASRSGVSTDTQYF. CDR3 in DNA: TGTGCCAGCAGAAGCGGGGTGAGCACAGATACGCAGTATTTT.

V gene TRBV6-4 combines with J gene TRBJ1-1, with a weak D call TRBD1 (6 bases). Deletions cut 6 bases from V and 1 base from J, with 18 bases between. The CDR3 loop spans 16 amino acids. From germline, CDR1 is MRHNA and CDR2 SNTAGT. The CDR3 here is CASRPQRGATNTEAFF. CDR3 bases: TGTGCCAGCAGACCCCAGAGGGGGGCTACGAACACTGAAGCTTTCTTT.

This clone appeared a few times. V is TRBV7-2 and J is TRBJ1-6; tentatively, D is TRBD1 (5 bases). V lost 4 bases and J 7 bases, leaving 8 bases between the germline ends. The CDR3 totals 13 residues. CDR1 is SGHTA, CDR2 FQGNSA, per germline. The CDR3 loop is CASSSAGNSPLHF. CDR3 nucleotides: TGTGCCAGCAGCTCGGCAGGGAATTCACCCCTCCACTTT.

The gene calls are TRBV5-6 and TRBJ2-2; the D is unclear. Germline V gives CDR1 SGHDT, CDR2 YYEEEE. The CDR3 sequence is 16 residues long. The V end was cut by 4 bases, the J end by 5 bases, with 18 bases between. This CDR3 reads CASSLQPRLGTGELFF. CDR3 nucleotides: TGTGCCAGCAGCCTTCAGCCCAGACTTGGGACCGGGGAGCTGTTTTTT.

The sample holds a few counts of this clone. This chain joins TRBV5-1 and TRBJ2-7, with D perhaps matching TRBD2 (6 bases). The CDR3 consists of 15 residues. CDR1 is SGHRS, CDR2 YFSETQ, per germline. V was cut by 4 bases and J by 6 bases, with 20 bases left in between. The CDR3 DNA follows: TGCGCCAGCAGCCCGGAGGGGCGGAGAGTGGGCGAGCAGTACTTC. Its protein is CASSPEGRRVGEQYF.

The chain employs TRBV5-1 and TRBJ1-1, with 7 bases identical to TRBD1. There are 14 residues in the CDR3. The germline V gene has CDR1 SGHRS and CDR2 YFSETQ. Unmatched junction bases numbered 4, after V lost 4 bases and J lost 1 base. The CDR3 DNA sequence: TGCGCCAGCAGCCTGGCAGGGGGGAACACTGAAGCTTTCTTT. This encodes CASSLAGGNTEAFF.

The CDR3 nucleotides are TGTGCCGTAACCAGGTCAGGGGGCAATGAGCAGTTCTTC. This codes for CAVTRSGGNEQFF. The chain is built from TRBV15 and TRBJ2-1, with 7 nucleotides matching TRBD1. The CDR3 is made up of 13 amino acids. Germline-derived CDR1 and CDR2 are LNHNV and YYDKDF (reference sequence). V was pared by 11 bases and J by 6 bases, with 10 bases of the junction left unmatched. Together with reference TRBV15 and TRBJ2-1, the CDR3 gives the full variable domain: DAMVIQNPRYQVTQFGKPVTLSCSQTLNHNVMYWYQQKSSQAPKLLFHYYDKDFNNEADTPDNFQSRRPNTSFCFLDIRSPGLGDTAMYLCAVTRSGGNEQFFGPGTRLTVL.

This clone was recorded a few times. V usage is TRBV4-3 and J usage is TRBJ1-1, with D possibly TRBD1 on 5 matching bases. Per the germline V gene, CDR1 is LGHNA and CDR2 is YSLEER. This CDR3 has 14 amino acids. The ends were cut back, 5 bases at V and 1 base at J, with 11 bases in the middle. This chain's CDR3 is CASSGGGRNTEAFF. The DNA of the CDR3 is TGCGCCAGCAGCGGGGGAGGCCGGAACACTGAAGCTTTCTTT.

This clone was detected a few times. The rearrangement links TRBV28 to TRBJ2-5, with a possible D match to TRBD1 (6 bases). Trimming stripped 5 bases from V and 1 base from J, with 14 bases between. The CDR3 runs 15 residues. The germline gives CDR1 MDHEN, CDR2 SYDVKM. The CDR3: CASSPPGQFQETQYF. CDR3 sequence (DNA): TGTGCCAGCAGTCCCCCGGGACAATTCCAAGAGACCCAGTACTTC.

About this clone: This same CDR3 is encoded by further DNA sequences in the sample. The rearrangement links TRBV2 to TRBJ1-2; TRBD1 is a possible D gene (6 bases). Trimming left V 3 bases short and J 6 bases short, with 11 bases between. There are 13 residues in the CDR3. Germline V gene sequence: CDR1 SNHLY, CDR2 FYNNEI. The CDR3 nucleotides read TGTGCCAGCAGTGATTACAGGGAGCATGGCTACACCTTC. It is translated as CASSDYREHGYTF.

CDR3 DNA sequence: TGCAGCGCCAGGAGGACAGGGTACGGGGATACGCAGTATTTT. As protein: CSARRTGYGDTQYF. The genes are TRBV29-1 and TRBJ2-3; 8 bases fit TRBD1. The CDR3 is 14 residues long. V trimming: 7 bases; J trimming: 6 bases; junction bases outside the gene matches: 12. Germline values: CDR1 SQVTM, CDR2 ANQGSEA.

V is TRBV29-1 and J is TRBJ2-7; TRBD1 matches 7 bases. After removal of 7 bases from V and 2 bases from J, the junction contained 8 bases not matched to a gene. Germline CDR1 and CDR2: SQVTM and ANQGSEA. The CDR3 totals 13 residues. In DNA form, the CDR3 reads TGCAGCGCTACGGGACAGCGAACCTACGAGCAGTACTTC. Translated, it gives CSATGQRTYEQYF.

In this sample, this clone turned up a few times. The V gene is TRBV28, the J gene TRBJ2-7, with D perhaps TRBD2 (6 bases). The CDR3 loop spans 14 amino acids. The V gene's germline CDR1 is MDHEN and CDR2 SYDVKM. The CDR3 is CAASFAGFVHEQYF. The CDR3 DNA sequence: TGTGCAGCAAGCTTTGCGGGGTTTGTCCACGAGCAGTACTTC.

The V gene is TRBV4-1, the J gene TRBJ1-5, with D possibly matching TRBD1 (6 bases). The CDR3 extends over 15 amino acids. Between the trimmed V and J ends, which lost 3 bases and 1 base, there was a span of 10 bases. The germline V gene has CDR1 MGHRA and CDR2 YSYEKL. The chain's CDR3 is CASSQQTGSNQPQHF. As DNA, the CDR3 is TGCGCCAGCAGCCAGCAAACAGGGAGCAATCAGCCCCAGCATTTT.

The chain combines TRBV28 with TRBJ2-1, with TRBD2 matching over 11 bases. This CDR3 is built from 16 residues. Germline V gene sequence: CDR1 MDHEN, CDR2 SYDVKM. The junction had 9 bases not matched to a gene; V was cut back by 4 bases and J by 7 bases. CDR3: CASSSRLAGYYNEQFF. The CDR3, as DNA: TGTGCCAGCAGTTCCCGACTAGCGGGGTATTATAATGAGCAGTTCTTC.

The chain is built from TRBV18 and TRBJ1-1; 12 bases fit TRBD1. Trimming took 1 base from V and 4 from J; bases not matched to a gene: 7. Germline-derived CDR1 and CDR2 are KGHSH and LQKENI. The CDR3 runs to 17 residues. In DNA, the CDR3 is TGTGCCAGCTCACCACGCGGGACAGGGGGCGCAGGCACTGAAGCTTTCTTT. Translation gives CASSPRGTGGAGTEAFF.

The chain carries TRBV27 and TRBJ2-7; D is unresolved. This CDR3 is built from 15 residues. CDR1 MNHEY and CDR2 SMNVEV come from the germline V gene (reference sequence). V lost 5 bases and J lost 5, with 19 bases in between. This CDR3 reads CASSRQTLLGHEQYF. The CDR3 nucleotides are TGTGCCAGCAGTCGCCAGACACTACTGGGCCACGAGCAGTACTTC.

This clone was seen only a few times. This chain's CDR3 is CASSFHLEGLAGETQYF. As DNA, the CDR3 is TGTGCCAGCAGTTTTCACCTAGAGGGACTAGCGGGAGAGACCCAGTACTTC. The J gene is TRBJ2-5, the V gene TRBV28, with 12 bases fitting TRBD2. The CDR3 sequence is 17 residues long. V was clipped by 3 bases and J by 4 bases; unmatched bases: 9. Germline loops: CDR1 MDHEN, CDR2 SYDVKM. Combining the CDR3 with reference TRBV28 and TRBJ2-5 gives the whole variable domain DVKVTQSSRYLVKRTGEKVFLECVQDMDHENMFWYRQDPGLGLRLIYFSYDVKMKEKGDIPEGYSVSREKKERFSLILESASTNQTSMYLCASSFHLEGLAGETQYFGPGTRLLVL.

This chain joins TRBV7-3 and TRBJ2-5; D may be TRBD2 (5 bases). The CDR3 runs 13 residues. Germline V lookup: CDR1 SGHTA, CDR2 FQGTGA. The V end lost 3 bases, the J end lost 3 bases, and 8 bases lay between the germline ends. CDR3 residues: CASSFAGEETQYF. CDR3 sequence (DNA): TGTGCCAGCAGCTTCGCGGGTGAAGAGACCCAGTACTTC. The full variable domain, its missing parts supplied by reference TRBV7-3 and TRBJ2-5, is GAGVSQTPSNKVTEKGKYVELRCDPISGHTALYWYRQSLGQGPEFLIYFQGTGAADDSGLPNDRFFAVRPEGSVSTLKIQRTERGDSAVYLCASSFAGEETQYFGPGTRLLVL.

The CDR3 sequence is CASSPGPTAYEQYF. Written as DNA, the CDR3 is TGTGCCAGCAGCCCGGGACCAACCGCCTACGAGCAGTACTTC. The V call is TRBV7-8, the J call TRBJ2-7, with D perhaps TRBD1 or TRBD2 (5 bases each). CDR1 SGHVS and CDR2 FQNEAQ come from the germline V gene. The CDR3 consists of 14 residues. V shed 5 bases and J shed 2 bases, with 13 bases lying between them.

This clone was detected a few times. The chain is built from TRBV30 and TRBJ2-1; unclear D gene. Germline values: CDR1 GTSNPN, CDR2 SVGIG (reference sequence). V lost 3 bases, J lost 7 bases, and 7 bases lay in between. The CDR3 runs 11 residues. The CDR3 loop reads CAWSASNEQFF. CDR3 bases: TGTGCCTGGAGCGCTAGTAATGAGCAGTTCTTC.